This TCR beta chain was recovered during a study of T-cell reconstitution after alpha-beta-depleted transplantation in children. CDR3 size: 13 residues. Trimming took off 5 bases at V and 4 bases at J, with 11 bases between the two ends. The library targeted TCRbeta and was prepared with unique molecular identifiers. TCRdb independently ran MiXCR on the PCR reads; one entry per CDR3 protein. Found here are 98,000 or so distinct CDR3 sequences, less than 25% of them singletons; the top ten hold about 21%. The input for sequencing was PBMCs, taken before TCRalphabeta/CD19-depleted stem cell transplant. This receptor was taken from a boy aged 2-9 years with acute lymphoblastic leukemia, due to receive a stem cell transplant. The chain couples TRBV12-3 or TRBV12-4 to TRBJ2-5; the D gene is possibly TRBD2 (6 bases). CDR3 protein: CASSGHGRETQYF. The CDR3 bases are TGTGCCAGCAGTGGCCACGGGAGAGAGACCCAGTACTTC.